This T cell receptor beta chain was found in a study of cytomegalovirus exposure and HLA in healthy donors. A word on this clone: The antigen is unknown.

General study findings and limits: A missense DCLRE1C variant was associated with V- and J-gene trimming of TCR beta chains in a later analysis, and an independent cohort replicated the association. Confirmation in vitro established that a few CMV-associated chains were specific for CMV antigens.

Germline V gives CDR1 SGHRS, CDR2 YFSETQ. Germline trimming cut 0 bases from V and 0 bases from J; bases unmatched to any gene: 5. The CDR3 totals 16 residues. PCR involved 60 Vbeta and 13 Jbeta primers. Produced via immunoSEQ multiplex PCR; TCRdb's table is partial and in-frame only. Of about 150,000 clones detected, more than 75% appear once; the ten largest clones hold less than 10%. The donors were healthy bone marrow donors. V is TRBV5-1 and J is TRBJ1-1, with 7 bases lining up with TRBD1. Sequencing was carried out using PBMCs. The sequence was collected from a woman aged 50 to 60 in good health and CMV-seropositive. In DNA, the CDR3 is TGCGCCAGCAGCTTGGGCCGGGGACAGATGAACACTGAAGCTTTCTTT. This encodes CASSLGRGQMNTEAFF.